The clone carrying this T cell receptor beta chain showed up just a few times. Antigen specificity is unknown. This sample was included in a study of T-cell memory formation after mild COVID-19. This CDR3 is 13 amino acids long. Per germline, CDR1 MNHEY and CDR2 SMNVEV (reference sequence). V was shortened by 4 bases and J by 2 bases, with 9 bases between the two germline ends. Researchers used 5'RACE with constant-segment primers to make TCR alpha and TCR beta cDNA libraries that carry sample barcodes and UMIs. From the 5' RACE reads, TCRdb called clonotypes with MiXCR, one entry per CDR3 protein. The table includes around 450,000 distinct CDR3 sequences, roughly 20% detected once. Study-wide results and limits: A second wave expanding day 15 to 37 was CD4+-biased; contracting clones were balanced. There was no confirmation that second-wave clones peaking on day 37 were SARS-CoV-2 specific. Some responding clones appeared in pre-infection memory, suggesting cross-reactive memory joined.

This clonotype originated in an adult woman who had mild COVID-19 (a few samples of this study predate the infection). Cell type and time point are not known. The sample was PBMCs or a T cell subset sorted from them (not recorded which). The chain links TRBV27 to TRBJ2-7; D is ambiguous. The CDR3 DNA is TGTGCCAGCAGTTACTCCCCGGCCTACGAGCAGTACTTC. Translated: CASSYSPAYEQYF.